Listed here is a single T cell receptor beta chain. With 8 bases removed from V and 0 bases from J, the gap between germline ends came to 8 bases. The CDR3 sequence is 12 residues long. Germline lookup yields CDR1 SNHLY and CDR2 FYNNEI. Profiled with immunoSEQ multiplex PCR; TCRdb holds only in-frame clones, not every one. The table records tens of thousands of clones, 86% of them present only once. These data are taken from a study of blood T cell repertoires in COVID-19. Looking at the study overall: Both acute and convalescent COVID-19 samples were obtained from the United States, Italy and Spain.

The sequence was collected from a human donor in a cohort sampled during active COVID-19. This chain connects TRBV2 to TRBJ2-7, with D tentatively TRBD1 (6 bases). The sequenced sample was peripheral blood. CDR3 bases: TGTGCCAGCCTACAGGGCTCCTACGAGCAGTACTTC. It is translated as CASLQGSYEQYF.